This T cell receptor beta chain was sequenced in a study of Ad26.COV2.S vaccination and SARS-CoV-2 variants. Points from the study as a whole: Researchers cautioned that TCR breadth and depth analyses may have underestimated total T cell responses. Substantial post-vaccination breadth of spike-specific CD8+ and CD4+ T cell responses was reported. Vaccine recipients had higher spike-specific TCR breadth than placebo recipients.

This clone was seen a handful of times. As yet, its antigen is unknown. V was cut by 6 bases and J by 1 base, with 6 bases left in between. From germline, CDR1 is LGHDT and CDR2 YNNKEL (reference sequence). This CDR3 has 12 amino acids. TCRdb keeps only in-frame clones here, not all; method: immunoSEQ multiplex PCR. The sample includes some 39,000 clones, approximately 80% seen only once; the top ten take roughly 45%. The V and J genes are TRBV3-1 (or the pseudogene TRBV3-2) and TRBJ1-2; no clear D. The clonotype was recovered from a human donor who had recovered from COVID-19. This material consisted of peripheral blood, taken after recovery from COVID-19. The CDR3 loop is CASSQDNYGYTF. The CDR3 DNA sequence: TGTGCCAGCAGTCAGGATAACTATGGCTACACCTTC.